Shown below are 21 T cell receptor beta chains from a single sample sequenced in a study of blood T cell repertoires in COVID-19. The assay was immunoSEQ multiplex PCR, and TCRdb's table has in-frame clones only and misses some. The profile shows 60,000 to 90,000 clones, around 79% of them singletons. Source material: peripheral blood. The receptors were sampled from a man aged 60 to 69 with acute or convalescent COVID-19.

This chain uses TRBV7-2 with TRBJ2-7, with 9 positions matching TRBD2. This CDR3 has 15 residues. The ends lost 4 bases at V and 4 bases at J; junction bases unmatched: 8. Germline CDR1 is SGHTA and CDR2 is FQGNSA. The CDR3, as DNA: TGTGCCAGCAGCTACCAAGCGGGGGGTTATTACGAGCAGTACGTC. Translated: CASSYQAGGYYEQYV.

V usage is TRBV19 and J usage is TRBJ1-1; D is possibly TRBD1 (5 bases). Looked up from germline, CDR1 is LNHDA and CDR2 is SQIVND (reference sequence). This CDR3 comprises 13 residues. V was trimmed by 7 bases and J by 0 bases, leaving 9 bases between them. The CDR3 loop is CASNGGVNTEAFF. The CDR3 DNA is TGTGCCAGTAATGGGGGGGTGAACACTGAAGCTTTCTTT.

CDR3 protein: CASSLVARETQYF. The CDR3 coding sequence is TGTGCCAGCAGCTTAGTTGCGCGAGAGACCCAGTACTTC. The chain joins TRBV11-2 to TRBJ2-5; unclear D gene. Trimming took 1 base from V and 4 from J, leaving 7 bases between them. The CDR3 runs 13 residues. The V gene's germline CDR1 is SGHAT and CDR2 FQNNGV.

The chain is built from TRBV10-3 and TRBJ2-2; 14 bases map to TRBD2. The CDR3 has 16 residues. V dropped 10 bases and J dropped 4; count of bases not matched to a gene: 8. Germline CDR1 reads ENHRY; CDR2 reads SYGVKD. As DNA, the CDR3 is TGTGCCACCCACGGGACTAGCGGGAGATCCACCGGGGAGCTGTTTTTT. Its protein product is CATHGTSGRSTGELFF.

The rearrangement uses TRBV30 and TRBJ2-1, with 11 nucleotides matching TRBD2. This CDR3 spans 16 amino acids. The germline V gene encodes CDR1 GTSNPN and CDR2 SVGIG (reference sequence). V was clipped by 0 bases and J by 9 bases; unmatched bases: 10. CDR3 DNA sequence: TGTGCCTGGAGTGTCCGAGATCCTAGCGGGAGGTCTGAGCAGTTCTTC. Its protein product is CAWSVRDPSGRSEQFF.

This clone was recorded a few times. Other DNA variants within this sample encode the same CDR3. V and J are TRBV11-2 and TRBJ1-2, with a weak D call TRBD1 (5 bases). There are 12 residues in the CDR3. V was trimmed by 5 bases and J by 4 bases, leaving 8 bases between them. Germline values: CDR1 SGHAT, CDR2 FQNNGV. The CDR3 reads CASSPDSYGYTF. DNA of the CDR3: TGTGCCAGCAGCCCTGACAGCTATGGCTACACCTTC.

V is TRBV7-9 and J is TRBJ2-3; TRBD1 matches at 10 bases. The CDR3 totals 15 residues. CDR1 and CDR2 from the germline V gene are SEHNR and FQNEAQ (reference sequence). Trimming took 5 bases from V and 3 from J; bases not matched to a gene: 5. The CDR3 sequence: CASSEDRGVTDTQYF. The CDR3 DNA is TGTGCCAGCAGCGAGGACAGGGGGGTAACAGATACGCAGTATTTT.

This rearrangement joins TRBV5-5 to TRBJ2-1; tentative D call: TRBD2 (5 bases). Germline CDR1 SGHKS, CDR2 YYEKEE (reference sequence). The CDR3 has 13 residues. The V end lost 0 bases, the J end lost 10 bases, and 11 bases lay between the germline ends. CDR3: CASSLVWGAEQFF. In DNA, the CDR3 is TGTGCCAGCAGCTTGGTTTGGGGAGCGGAGCAGTTCTTC.

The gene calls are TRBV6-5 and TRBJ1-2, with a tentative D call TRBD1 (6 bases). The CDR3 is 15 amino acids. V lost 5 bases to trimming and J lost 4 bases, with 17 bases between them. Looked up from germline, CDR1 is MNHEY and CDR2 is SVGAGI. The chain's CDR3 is CASSPISGGAYGYTF. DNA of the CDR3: TGTGCCAGCAGTCCTATTTCGGGGGGGGCCTATGGCTACACCTTC.

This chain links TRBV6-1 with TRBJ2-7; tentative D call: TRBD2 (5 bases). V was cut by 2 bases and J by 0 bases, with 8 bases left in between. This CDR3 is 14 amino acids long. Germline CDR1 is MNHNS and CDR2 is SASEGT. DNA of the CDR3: TGTGCCAGCAGTGAAATTGGGAGCTCCTACGAGCAGTACGTC. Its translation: CASSEIGSSYEQYV.

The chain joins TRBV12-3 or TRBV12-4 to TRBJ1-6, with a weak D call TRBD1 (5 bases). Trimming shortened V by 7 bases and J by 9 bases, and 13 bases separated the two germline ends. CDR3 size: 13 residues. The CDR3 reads CASNQGGRSPLHF. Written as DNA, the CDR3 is TGTGCCAGCAATCAGGGAGGCCGTTCACCCCTCCACTTT.

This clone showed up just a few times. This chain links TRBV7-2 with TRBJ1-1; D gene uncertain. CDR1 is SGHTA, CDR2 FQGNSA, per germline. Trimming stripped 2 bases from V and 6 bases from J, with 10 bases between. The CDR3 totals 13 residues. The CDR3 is CASSLRASPEAFF. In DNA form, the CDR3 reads TGTGCCAGCAGCTTACGGGCTAGCCCTGAAGCTTTCTTT.

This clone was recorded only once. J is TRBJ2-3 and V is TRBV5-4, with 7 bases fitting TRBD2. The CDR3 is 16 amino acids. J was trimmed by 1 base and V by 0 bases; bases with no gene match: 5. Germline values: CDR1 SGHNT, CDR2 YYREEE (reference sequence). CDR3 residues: CASSLDERGGTDTQYF. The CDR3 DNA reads TGTGCCAGCAGCTTGGACGAGCGGGGTGGCACAGATACGCAGTATTTT.

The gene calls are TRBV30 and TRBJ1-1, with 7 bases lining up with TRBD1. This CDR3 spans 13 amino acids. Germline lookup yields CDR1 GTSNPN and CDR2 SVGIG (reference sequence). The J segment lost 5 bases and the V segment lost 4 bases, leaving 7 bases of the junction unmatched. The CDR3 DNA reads TGTGCCTGGAAGAGGGCAGGGGGAACTGAAGCTTTCTTT. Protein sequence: CAWKRAGGTEAFF.

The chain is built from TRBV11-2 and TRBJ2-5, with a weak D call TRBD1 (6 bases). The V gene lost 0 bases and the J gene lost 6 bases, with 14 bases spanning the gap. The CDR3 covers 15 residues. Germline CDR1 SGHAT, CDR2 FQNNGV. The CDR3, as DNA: TGTGCCAGCAGCTTAGATCTTGGGCAGGGGAAGACCCAGTACTTC. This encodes CASSLDLGQGKTQYF. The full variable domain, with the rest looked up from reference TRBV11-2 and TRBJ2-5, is EAGVAQSPRYKIIEKRQSVAFWCNPISGHATLYWYQQILGQGPKLLIQFQNNGVVDDSQLPKDRFSAERLKGVDSTLKIQPAKLEDSAVYLCASSLDLGQGKTQYFGPGTRLLVL.

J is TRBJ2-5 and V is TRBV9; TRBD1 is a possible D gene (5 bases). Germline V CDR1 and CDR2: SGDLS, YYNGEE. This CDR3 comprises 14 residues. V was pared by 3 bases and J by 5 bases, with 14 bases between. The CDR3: CASSESGIVETQYF. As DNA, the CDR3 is TGTGCCAGCAGCGAGTCAGGGATAGTGGAGACCCAGTACTTC.

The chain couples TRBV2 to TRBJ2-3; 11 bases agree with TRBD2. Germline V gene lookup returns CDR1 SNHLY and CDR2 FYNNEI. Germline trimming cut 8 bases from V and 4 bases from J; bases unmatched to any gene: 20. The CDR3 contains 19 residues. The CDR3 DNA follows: TGTGCCAGCGATGCGCCGCCTTCACTAGCGGGAGAGGGGGCAGATACGCAGTATTTT. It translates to CASDAPPSLAGEGADTQYF.

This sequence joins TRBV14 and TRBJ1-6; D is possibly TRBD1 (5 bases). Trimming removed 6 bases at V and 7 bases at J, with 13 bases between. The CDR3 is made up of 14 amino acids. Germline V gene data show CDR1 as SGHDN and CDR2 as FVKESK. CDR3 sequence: CASRHLGANSPLHF. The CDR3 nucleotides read TGTGCCAGCAGGCATTTAGGGGCGAATTCACCCCTCCACTTT.

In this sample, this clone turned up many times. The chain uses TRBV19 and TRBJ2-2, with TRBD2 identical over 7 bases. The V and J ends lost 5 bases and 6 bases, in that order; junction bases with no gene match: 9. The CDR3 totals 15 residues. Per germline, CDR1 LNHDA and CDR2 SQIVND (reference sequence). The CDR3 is CASSQTSVGPGELFF. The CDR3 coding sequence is TGTGCCAGTAGTCAAACTAGCGTCGGGCCCGGGGAGCTGTTTTTT.

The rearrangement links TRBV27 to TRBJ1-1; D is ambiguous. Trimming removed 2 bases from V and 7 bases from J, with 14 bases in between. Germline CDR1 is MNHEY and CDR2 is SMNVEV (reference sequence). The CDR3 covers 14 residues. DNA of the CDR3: TGTGCCAGCAGTTTAGGGGTGGGTCGGGATGAAGCTTTCTTT. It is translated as CASSLGVGRDEAFF.

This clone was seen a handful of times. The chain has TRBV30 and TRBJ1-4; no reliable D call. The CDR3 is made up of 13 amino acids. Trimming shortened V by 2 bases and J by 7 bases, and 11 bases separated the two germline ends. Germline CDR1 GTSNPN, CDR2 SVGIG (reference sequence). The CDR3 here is CAWSLQSGEKLFF. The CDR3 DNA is TGTGCCTGGAGTCTCCAGTCGGGTGAAAAACTGTTTTTT.